The 11 T cell receptor beta chains below were found in one sample sequenced in a study of OX40 agonist ivuxolimab in advanced cancers. The repertoire was sequenced with immunoSEQ multiplex PCR; TCRdb's copy has only in-frame clones and lacks some. This table has 70,000 to 95,000 clones, roughly 94% appearing once. This sample comprised CD4+ or CD8+ T cells sorted from blood, obtained in a trial of the OX40 agonist ivuxolimab. These receptors were obtained from an adult with an advanced solid tumor such as melanoma, head and neck, liver or kidney cancer.

The rearrangement links TRBV29-1 to TRBJ2-5; no reliable D call. The CDR3 totals 14 residues. Germline V gene lookup returns CDR1 SQVTM and CDR2 ANQGSEA. V dropped 6 bases and J dropped 0 bases, with 14 bases sitting between them. CDR3 DNA sequence: TGCAGCGTCCCCCTCGACTCGTACCAAGAGACCCAGTACTTC. Protein: CSVPLDSYQETQYF. Together with reference TRBV29-1 and TRBJ2-5, the CDR3 gives the full variable domain: SAVISQKPSRDICQRGTSLTIQCQVDSQVTMMFWYRQQPGQSLTLIATANQGSEATYESGFVIDKFPISRPNLTFSTLTVSNMSPEDSSIYLCSVPLDSYQETQYFGPGTRLLVL.

This chain uses TRBV5-5 with TRBJ2-7; TRBD2 matches at 8 bases. The V and J ends lost 0 bases and 2 bases, in that order; junction bases with no gene match: 4. Germline CDR1 and CDR2: SGHKS and YYEKEE (reference sequence). This CDR3 has 15 residues. The CDR3 spells CASSLELADTYEQYF. CDR3 nucleotide sequence: TGTGCCAGCAGCTTGGAACTAGCGGATACCTACGAGCAGTACTTC.

This chain connects TRBV6-5 to TRBJ2-7; D perhaps matches TRBD1 (6 bases). The germline V gene encodes CDR1 MNHEY and CDR2 SVGAGI. V gave up 0 bases and J gave up 1 base, with 7 bases separating them. There are 14 residues in the CDR3. The CDR3 region has the DNA TGTGCCAGCAGTTACTCGAGGGGGTCCTACGAGCAGTACTTC. It yields the protein CASSYSRGSYEQYF.

The chain joins TRBV11-2 to TRBJ2-7, with 10 nucleotides matching TRBD2. Germline V lookup: CDR1 SGHAT, CDR2 FQNNGV. The CDR3 length is 17 residues. V lost 1 base, J lost 4 bases, and 10 bases stayed unmatched. The CDR3 protein is CASSLGSGLADSYEQYF. The DNA for the CDR3 is TGTGCCAGCAGCTTAGGGTCTGGACTAGCGGACTCTTACGAGCAGTACTTC.

This chain connects TRBV30 to TRBJ2-2; 8 bases line up with TRBD1. Germline assignment: CDR1 GTSNPN and CDR2 SVGIG (reference sequence). This CDR3 is built from 16 residues. J was trimmed by 1 base and V by 3 bases; bases with no gene match: 7. CDR3 sequence: CAWSTGQGLNTGELFF. CDR3 nucleotides: TGTGCCTGGAGCACAGGACAGGGTTTGAACACCGGGGAGCTGTTTTTT.

The genes are TRBV6-5 and TRBJ2-7; D is perhaps TRBD1 (5 bases). The CDR3 runs 10 residues. The V gene lost 9 bases and the J gene lost 8 bases, with 11 bases spanning the gap. Germline CDR1 reads MNHEY; CDR2 reads SVGAGI. CDR3 sequence (DNA): TGTGCCAGGGACATCTTCAAGCAGTACTTC. Encoded protein: CARDIFKQYF.

The chain employs TRBV5-4 and TRBJ2-7; the match to TRBD2 covers 14 bases. V shed 4 bases, J shed 5 bases, and the junction held 8 bases outside the gene matches. The CDR3 runs 16 residues. CDR1 SGHNT and CDR2 YYREEE come from the germline V gene (reference sequence). The CDR3 reads CASSATGTSGSDEQYF. The CDR3 DNA follows: TGTGCCAGCAGCGCCACCGGGACTAGCGGGAGCGACGAGCAGTACTTC.

The chain uses TRBV29-1 and TRBJ2-2; 9 positions match TRBD2. This CDR3 contains 13 residues. Per the germline V gene, CDR1 is SQVTM and CDR2 is ANQGSEA. V trimming: 4 bases; J trimming: 6 bases; junction bases outside the gene matches: 3. The CDR3 DNA is TGCAGCGTTGTTGGGACTAGCCCCGGGGAGCTGTTTTTT. This translates into CSVVGTSPGELFF.

The CDR3, as DNA: TGTGCCAGCAGTCGACCGAACACTGAAGCTTTCTTT. Translated: CASSRPNTEAFF. This chain joins TRBV27 and TRBJ1-1; D gene uncertain. Trimming took 5 bases from V and 1 from J, leaving 5 bases between them. CDR1 is MNHEY and CDR2 is SMNVEV in the germline V gene (reference sequence). This CDR3 has 12 amino acids.

This chain uses TRBV2 with TRBJ2-3; D is unclear. In germline, CDR1 is SNHLY, CDR2 FYNNEI. Trimming cost V 2 bases and J 5 bases, with 14 bases left between them. This CDR3 is 15 amino acids long. The CDR3 bases are TGTGCCAGCAGTGAACTTCTTGGAAGTAAAGATACGCAGTATTTT. Translation gives CASSELLGSKDTQYF.

The chain links TRBV19 to TRBJ2-5; no clear D gene. The DNA matches TRBJ2-7 better at its end, which makes the J call doubtful. The CDR3 is 15 residues long. The germline gives CDR1 LNHDA, CDR2 SQIVND (reference sequence). The CDR3 reads CASSIVPLPPYEQYF. The CDR3 DNA is TGTGCCAGTAGTATTGTCCCCCTGCCACCCTACGAGCAGTACTTC.